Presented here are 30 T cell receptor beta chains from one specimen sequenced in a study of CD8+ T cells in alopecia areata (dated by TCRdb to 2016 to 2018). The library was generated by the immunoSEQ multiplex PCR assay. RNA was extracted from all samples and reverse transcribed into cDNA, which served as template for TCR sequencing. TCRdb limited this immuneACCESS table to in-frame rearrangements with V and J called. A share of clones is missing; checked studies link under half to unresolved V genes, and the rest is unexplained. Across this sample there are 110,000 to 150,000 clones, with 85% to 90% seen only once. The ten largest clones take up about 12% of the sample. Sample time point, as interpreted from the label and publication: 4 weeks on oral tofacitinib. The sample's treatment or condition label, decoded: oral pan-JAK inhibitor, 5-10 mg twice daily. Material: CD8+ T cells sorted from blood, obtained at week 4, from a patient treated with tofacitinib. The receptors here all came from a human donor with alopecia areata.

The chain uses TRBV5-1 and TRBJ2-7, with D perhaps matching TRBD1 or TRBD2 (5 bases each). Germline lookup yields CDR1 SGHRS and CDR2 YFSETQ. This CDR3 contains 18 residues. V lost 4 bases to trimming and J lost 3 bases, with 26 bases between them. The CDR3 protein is CASSPPTGRLAGFYEQYF. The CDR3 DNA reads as TGCGCCAGCAGCCCCCCAACAGGAAGACTGGCGGGCTTCTACGAGCAGTACTTC.

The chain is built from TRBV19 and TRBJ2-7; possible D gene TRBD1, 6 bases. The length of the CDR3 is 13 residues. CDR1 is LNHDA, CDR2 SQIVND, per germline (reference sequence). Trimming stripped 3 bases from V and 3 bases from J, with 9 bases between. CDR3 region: CASSIQDSYEQYF. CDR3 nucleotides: TGTGCCAGTAGTATCCAGGACAGCTACGAGCAGTACTTC.

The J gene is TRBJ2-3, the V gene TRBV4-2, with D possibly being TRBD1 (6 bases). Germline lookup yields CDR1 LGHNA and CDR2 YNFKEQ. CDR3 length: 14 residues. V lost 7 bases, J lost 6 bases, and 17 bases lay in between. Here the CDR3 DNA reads TGTGCCAGCACCTTGGAGAGGGGGTCGGATACGCAGTATTTT. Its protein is CASTLERGSDTQYF.

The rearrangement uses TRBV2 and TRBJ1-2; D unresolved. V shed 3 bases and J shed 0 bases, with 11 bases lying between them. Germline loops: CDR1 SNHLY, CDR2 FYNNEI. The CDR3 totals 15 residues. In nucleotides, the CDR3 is TGTGCCAGCAGTGAGGAAGCCTCAACTAACTATGGCTACACCTTC. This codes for CASSEEASTNYGYTF.

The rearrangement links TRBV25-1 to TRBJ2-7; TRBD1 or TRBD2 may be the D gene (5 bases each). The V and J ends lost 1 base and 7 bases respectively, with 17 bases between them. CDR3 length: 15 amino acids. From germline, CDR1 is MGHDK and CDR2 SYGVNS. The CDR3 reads CASSEWRGASGEQYF. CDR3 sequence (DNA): TGTGCCAGCAGTGAATGGAGAGGGGCCTCCGGGGAGCAGTACTTC.

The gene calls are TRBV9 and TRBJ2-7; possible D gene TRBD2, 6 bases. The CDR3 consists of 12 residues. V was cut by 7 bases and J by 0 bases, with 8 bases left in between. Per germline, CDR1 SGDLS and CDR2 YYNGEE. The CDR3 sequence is CASGRNSYEQYF. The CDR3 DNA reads TGTGCCAGCGGGAGGAACTCCTACGAGCAGTACTTC.

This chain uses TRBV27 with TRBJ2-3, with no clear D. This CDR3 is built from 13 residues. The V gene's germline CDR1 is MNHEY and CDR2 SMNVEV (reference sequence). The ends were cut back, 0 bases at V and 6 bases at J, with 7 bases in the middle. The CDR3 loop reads CASSLSSPDTQYF. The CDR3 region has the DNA TGTGCCAGCAGTTTATCGTCCCCGGATACGCAGTATTTT.

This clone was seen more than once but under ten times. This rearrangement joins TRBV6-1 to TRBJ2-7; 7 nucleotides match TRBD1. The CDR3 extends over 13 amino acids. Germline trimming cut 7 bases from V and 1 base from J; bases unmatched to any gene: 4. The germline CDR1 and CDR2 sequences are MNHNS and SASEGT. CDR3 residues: CASTRTGSYEQYF. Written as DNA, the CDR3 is TGTGCCAGCACTCGGACAGGTTCCTACGAGCAGTACTTC.

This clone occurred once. Here the CDR3 reads CAISEPRTGSVTDTQYF. CDR3 sequence (DNA): TGTGCCATCAGTGAGCCCCGGACAGGGTCTGTCACAGATACGCAGTATTTT. The chain uses TRBV10-3 and TRBJ2-3; 8 nucleotides match TRBD1. The CDR3 contains 17 residues. Germline V lookup: CDR1 ENHRY, CDR2 SYGVKD. Trimming cost V 2 bases and J 2 bases; bases outside gene matches: 9.

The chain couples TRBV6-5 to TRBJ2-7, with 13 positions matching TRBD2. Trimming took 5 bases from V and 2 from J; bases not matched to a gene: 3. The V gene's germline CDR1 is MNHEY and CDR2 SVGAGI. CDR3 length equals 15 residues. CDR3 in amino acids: CASSPGLAGTYEQYF. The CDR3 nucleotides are TGTGCCAGCAGTCCGGGACTAGCGGGAACCTACGAGCAGTACTTC.

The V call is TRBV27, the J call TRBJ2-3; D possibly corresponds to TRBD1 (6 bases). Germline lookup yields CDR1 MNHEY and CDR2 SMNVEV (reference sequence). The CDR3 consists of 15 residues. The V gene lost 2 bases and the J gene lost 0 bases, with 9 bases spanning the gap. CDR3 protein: CASSLRDRSTDTQYF. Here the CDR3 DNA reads TGTGCCAGCAGTTTACGCGACAGGAGCACAGATACGCAGTATTTT.

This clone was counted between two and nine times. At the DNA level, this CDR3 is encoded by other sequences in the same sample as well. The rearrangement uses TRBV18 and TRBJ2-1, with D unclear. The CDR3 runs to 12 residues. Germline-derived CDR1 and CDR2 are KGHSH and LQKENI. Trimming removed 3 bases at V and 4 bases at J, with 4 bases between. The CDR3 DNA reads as TGTGCCAGCTCACCGGGGTACAATGAGCAGTTCTTC. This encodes CASSPGYNEQFF. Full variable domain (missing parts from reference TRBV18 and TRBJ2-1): NAGVMQNPRHLVRRRGQEARLRCSPMKGHSHVYWYRQLPEEGLKFMVYLQKENIIDESGMPKERFSAEFPKEGPSILRIQQVVRGDSAAYFCASSPGYNEQFFGPGTRLTVL.

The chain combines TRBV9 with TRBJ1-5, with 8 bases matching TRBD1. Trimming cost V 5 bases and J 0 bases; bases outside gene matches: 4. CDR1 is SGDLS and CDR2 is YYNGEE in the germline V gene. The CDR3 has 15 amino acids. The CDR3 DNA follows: TGTGCCAGCAGTACAGGGGGTGATAGCAATCAGCCCCAGCATTTT. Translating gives CASSTGGDSNQPQHF.

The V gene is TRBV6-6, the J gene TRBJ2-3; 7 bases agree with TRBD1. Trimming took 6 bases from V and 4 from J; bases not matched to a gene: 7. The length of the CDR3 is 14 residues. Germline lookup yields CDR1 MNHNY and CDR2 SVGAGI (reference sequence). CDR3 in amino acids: CASRDGRGPDTQYF. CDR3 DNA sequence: TGTGCCAGCAGGGACGGAAGGGGGCCAGATACGCAGTATTTT.

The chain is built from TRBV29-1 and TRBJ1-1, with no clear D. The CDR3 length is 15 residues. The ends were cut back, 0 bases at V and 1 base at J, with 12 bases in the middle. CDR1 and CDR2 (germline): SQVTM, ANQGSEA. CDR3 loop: CSVEDPLVQNTEAFF. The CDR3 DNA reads TGCAGCGTTGAAGATCCCCTCGTCCAGAACACTGAAGCTTTCTTT.

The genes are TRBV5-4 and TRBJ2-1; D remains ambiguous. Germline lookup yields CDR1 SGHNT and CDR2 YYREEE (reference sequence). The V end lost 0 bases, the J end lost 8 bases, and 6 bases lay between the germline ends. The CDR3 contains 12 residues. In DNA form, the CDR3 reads TGTGCCAGCAGCTTGGCCCAAGATGAGCAGTTCTTC. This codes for CASSLAQDEQFF.

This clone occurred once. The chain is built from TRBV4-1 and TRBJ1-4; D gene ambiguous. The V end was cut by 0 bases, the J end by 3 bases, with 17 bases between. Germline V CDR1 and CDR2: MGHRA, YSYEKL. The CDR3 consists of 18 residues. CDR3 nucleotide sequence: TGCGCCAGCAGCCAAGAGGTCGGTGTGGGCCAGGCTAATGAAAAACTGTTTTTT. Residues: CASSQEVGVGQANEKLFF.

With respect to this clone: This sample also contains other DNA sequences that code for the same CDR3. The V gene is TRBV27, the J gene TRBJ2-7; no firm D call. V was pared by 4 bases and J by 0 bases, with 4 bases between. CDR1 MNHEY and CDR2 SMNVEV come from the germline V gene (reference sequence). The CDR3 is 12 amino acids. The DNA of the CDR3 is TGTGCCAGCAGTTCTTACTCCTACGAGCAGTACTTC. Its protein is CASSSYSYEQYF.

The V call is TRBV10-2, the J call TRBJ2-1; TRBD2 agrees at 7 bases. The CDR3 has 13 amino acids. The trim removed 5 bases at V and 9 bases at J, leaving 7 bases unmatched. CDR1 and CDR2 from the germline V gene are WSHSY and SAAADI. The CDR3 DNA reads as TGCGCCAGCAGTTGGGGAGGGGTCAGTGAGCAGTTCTTC. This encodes CASSWGGVSEQFF.

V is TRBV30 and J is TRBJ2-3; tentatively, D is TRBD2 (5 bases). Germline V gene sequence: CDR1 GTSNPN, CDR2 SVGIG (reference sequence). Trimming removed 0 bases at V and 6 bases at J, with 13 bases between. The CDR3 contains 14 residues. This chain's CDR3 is CAWSVGGSGDTQYF. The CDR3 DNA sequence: TGTGCCTGGAGTGTAGGTGGGAGTGGGGATACGCAGTATTTT. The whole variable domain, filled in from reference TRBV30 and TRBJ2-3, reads SQTIHQWPATLVQPVGSPLSLECTVEGTSNPNLYWYRQAAGRGLQLLFYSVGIGQISSEVPQNLSASRPQDRQFILSSKKLLLSDSGFYLCAWSVGGSGDTQYFGPGTRLTVL.

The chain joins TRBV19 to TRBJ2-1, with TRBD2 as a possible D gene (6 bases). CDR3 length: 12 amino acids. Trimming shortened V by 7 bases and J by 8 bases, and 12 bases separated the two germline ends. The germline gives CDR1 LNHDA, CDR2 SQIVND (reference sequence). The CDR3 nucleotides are TGTGCCAGTATAGCTAGCGACCATGAGCAGTTCTTC. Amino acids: CASIASDHEQFF.

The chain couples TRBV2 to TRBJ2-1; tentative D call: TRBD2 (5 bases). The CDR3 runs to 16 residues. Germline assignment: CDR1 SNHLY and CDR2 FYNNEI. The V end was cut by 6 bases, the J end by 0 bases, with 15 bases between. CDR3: CASRPPKRRSYNEQFF. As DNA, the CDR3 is TGTGCCAGCAGGCCCCCAAAGCGGCGCTCCTACAATGAGCAGTTCTTC.

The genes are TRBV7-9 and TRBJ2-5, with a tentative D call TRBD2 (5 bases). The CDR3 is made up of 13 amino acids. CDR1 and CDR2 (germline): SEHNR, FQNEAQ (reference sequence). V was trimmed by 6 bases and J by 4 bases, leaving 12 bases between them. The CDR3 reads CASSLAAPETQYF. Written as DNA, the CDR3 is TGTGCCAGCAGTCTAGCAGCCCCAGAGACCCAGTACTTC.

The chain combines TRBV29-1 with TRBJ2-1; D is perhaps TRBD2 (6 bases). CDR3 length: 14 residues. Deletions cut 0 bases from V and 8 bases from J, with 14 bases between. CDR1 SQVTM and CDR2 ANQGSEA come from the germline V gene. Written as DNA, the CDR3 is TGCAGCGTTGAAGATGGGGAGGAGCCGGATGAGCAGTTCTTC. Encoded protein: CSVEDGEEPDEQFF.

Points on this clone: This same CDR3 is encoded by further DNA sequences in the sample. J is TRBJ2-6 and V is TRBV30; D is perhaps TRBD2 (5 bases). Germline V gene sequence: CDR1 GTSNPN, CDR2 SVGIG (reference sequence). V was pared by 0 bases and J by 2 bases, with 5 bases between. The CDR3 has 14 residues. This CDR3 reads CAWSVGAGANVLTF. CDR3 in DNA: TGTGCCTGGAGTGTGGGAGCTGGGGCCAACGTCCTGACTTTC.

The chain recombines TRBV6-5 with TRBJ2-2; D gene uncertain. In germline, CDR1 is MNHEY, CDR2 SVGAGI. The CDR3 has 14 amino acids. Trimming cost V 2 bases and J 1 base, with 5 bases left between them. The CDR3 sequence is CASSYTENTGELFF. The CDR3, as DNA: TGTGCCAGCAGTTACACAGAGAACACCGGGGAGCTGTTTTTT.

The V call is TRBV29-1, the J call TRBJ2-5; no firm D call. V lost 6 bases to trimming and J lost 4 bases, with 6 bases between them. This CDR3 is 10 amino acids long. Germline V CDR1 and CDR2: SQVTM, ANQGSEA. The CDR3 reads CSVPLETQYF. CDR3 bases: TGCAGCGTCCCGTTAGAGACCCAGTACTTC.

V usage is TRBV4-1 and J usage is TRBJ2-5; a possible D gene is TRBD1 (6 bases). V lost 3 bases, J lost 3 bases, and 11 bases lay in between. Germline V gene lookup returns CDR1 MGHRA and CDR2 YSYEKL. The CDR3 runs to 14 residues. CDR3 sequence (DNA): TGCGCCAGCAGCCACAGGGGCCCCAAAGAGACCCAGTACTTC. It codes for CASSHRGPKETQYF.

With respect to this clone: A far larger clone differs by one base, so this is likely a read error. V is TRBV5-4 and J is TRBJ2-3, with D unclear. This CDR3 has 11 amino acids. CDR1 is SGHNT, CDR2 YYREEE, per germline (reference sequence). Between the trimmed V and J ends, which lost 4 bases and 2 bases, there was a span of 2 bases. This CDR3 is CASSHTDTQYF. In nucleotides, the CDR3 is TGTGCCAGCAGCCACACAGATACGCAGTATTTT.

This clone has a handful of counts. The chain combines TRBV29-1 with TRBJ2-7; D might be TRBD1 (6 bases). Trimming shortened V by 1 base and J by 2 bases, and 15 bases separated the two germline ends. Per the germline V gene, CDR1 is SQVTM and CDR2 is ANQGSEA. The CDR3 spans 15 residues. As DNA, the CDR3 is TGCAGCGTTGAAGGGTTGCAGGGGTCAGCCTACGAGCAGTACTTC. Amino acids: CSVEGLQGSAYEQYF.